Listed here are 15 T cell receptor beta chains from one sample, sequenced in a study of CD8 T cells in Susac syndrome. RNA, at about 0.45 to 1 ug, was reverse transcribed with random hexamers. Using its own MiXCR run on the immunoSEQ multiplex PCR reads, TCRdb lists one record per CDR3 protein. The sample holds about 120,000 distinct CDR3 sequences, 92% seen once. The source material was CD4+ T cells from PBMCs. Receptor source: a human donor in good health.

This clonotype has just one count. V gene TRBV6-1 combines with J gene TRBJ1-2, with no clear D. The germline CDR1 and CDR2 sequences are MNHNS and SASEGT. The V end was cut by 2 bases, the J end by 4 bases, with 8 bases between. There are 13 residues in the CDR3. CDR3 sequence: CASSETGIYGYTF. In DNA, the CDR3 is TGTGCCAGCAGTGAAACCGGGATCTATGGCTACACCTTC.

The chain uses TRBV28 and TRBJ1-3; 7 bases fit TRBD1. Germline-derived CDR1 and CDR2 are MDHEN and SYDVKM. Trimming took 6 bases from V and 7 from J; bases not matched to a gene: 6. The CDR3 totals 13 residues. This CDR3 is CASRDDRANTIYF. CDR3 coding DNA: TGTGCCAGCAGGGATGACAGGGCCAACACCATATATTTT.

V and J are TRBV12-3 or TRBV12-4 and TRBJ2-5; 9 bases match TRBD2. Trimming took 7 bases from V and 6 from J; bases not matched to a gene: 12. The CDR3 totals 15 residues. The CDR3 DNA reads TGTGCCAGCAACGGAGCGGGAGGCCTCGGGAAGACCCAGTACTTC. Translating gives CASNGAGGLGKTQYF.

The rearrangement uses TRBV4-2 and TRBJ1-5; D is possibly TRBD1 (5 bases). V was pared by 0 bases and J by 6 bases, with 15 bases between. The length of the CDR3 is 16 residues. The V gene's germline CDR1 is LGHNA and CDR2 YNFKEQ. The CDR3 region has the DNA TGTGCCAGCAGCCAAGACGCGCAGGGAAGGCTTCAGCCCCAGCATTTT. This codes for CASSQDAQGRLQPQHF.

V gene TRBV6-2 or TRBV6-3 combines with J gene TRBJ1-1, with TRBD1 matching over 7 bases. CDR1 is MNHEY, CDR2 SVGEGT, per germline. The CDR3 runs 12 residues. V trimming: 8 bases; J trimming: 3 bases; junction bases outside the gene matches: 3. CDR3 DNA: TGTGCCAGCTTACAGGGGTACACTGAAGCTTTCTTT. Translated: CASLQGYTEAFF.

This chain links TRBV18 with TRBJ1-4, with D uncertain. Trimming shortened V by 2 bases and J by 5 bases, and 6 bases separated the two germline ends. Germline V gene data show CDR1 as KGHSH and CDR2 as LQKENI. CDR3 length: 13 amino acids. CDR3 nucleotides: TGTGCCAGCTCACCAAACTCGAATGAAAAACTGTTTTTT. It is translated as CASSPNSNEKLFF.

This chain connects TRBV7-9 to TRBJ2-1; D not certain. This CDR3 has 16 amino acids. CDR1 is SEHNR, CDR2 FQNEAQ, per germline (reference sequence). V lost 2 bases and J 0 bases, leaving 11 bases between the germline ends. The CDR3: CASSLYALPSYNEQFF. In DNA, the CDR3 is TGTGCCAGCAGCTTATATGCTCTACCCTCCTACAATGAGCAGTTCTTC. The full variable domain, completed using reference TRBV7-9 and TRBJ2-1, is DTGVSQNPRHKITKRGQNVTFRCDPISEHNRLYWYRQTLGQGPEFLTYFQNEAQLEKSRLLSDRFSAERPKGSFSTLEIQRTEQGDSAMYLCASSLYALPSYNEQFFGPGTRLTVL.

This clonotype was detected once. CDR3 DNA sequence: TGTGCCAGCAGCTTGTCAGCGAACACTGAAGCTTTCTTT. Translated: CASSLSANTEAFF. The chain combines TRBV13 with TRBJ1-1; D unresolved. The V and J ends lost 3 bases and 1 base respectively, with 6 bases between them. The CDR3 runs to 13 residues. Germline V gene data show CDR1 as PRHDT and CDR2 as FYEKMQ (reference sequence). The full variable domain, rest sourced from reference TRBV13 and TRBJ1-1, is AAGVIQSPRHLIKEKRETATLKCYPIPRHDTVYWYQQGPGQDPQFLISFYEKMQSDKGSIPDRFSAQQFSDYHSELNMSSLELGDSALYFCASSLSANTEAFFGQGTRLTVV.

This clonotype was seen a handful of times. The gene calls are TRBV5-1 and TRBJ2-7, with D perhaps matching TRBD2 (6 bases). Germline CDR1 and CDR2: SGHRS and YFSETQ. CDR3 length: 13 residues. The V gene lost 2 bases and the J gene lost 2 bases, with 8 bases spanning the gap. The CDR3 sequence is CASSFGGTYEQYF. CDR3 DNA: TGCGCCAGCAGCTTTGGGGGGACCTACGAGCAGTACTTC. The variable domain in full, with the rest retrieved from reference TRBV5-1 and TRBJ2-7, is KAGVTQTPRYLIKTRGQQVTLSCSPISGHRSVSWYQQTPGQGLQFLFEYFSETQRNKGNFPGRFSGRQFSNSRSEMNVSTLELGDSALYLCASSFGGTYEQYFGPGTRLTVT.

This chain connects TRBV18 to TRBJ2-4; D is perhaps TRBD2 (5 bases). CDR1 and CDR2 from the germline V gene are KGHSH and LQKENI. Trimming shortened V by 3 bases and J by 0 bases, and 12 bases separated the two germline ends. The CDR3 is 16 residues long. CDR3 sequence reads: CASSPSGLSAKNIQYF. CDR3 bases: TGTGCCAGCTCACCCTCGGGATTATCAGCCAAAAACATTCAGTACTTC.

The chain combines TRBV5-6 with TRBJ2-1, with 8 bases identical to TRBD2. V trimming: 0 bases; J trimming: 9 bases; junction bases outside the gene matches: 17. The CDR3 consists of 18 residues. Germline values: CDR1 SGHDT, CDR2 YYEEEE. CDR3 amino acids: CASSLATSVNDFSGEQFF. CDR3 in DNA: TGTGCCAGCAGCTTGGCGACTAGCGTGAATGATTTTTCCGGTGAGCAGTTCTTC.

The genes are TRBV10-3 and TRBJ2-1, with 8 nucleotides matching TRBD1. The germline V gene encodes CDR1 ENHRY and CDR2 SYGVKD. V was pared by 3 bases and J by 6 bases, with 4 bases of the junction left unmatched. This CDR3 contains 14 residues. The CDR3 reads CAISDRGPFNEQFF. As DNA, the CDR3 is TGTGCCATCAGTGACAGGGGGCCTTTCAATGAGCAGTTCTTC.

This chain links TRBV3-1 with TRBJ1-2; 10 bases align to TRBD1. Germline values: CDR1 LGHDT, CDR2 YNNKEL (reference sequence). There are 18 residues in the CDR3. V shed 4 bases and J 8 bases; nucleotides not matched to a gene: 19. The CDR3 nucleotides read TGTGCCAGCAGCCCACTTCACCCGAAGACAGGGGGCGTTTCCGGCTACACCTTC. It encodes CASSPLHPKTGGVSGYTF.

The genes are TRBV5-1 and TRBJ1-1; D might be TRBD1 (5 bases). V lost 2 bases to trimming and J lost 1 base, with 18 bases between them. Germline-derived CDR1 and CDR2 are SGHRS and YFSETQ. The length of the CDR3 is 17 residues. The CDR3: CASSLRLLGTSNTEAFF. As DNA, the CDR3 is TGCGCCAGCAGCTTACGACTGCTAGGGACTTCGAACACTGAAGCTTTCTTT. Using reference TRBV5-1 and TRBJ1-1 for the parts outside the CDR3, the full variable domain is KAGVTQTPRYLIKTRGQQVTLSCSPISGHRSVSWYQQTPGQGLQFLFEYFSETQRNKGNFPGRFSGRQFSNSRSEMNVSTLELGDSALYLCASSLRLLGTSNTEAFFGQGTRLTVV.

There are a few counts of this clonotype. The chain joins TRBV28 to TRBJ2-1; D is tentatively TRBD1 or TRBD2 (5 bases each). The CDR3 sequence is 13 residues long. The V gene lost 5 bases and the J gene lost 15 bases, with 20 bases spanning the gap. Germline V gives CDR1 MDHEN, CDR2 SYDVKM. In DNA, the CDR3 is TGTGCCAGCAGTACCCCGGGAACAGGTTTTCCGTTCTTC. It yields the protein CASSTPGTGFPFF. The full variable domain, completed using reference TRBV28 and TRBJ2-1, is DVKVTQSSRYLVKRTGEKVFLECVQDMDHENMFWYRQDPGLGLRLIYFSYDVKMKEKGDIPEGYSVSREKKERFSLILESASTNQTSMYLCASSTPGTGFPFFGPGTRLTVL.